The next 24 T cell receptor beta chains were all read from a single sample in a study of regulatory T cells in long-lasting Graves disease. Combining iRepertoire HTBI primers with Arm-PCR of CDR3 regions, the authors built TCR beta libraries. TCRdb re-called the multiplex PCR reads with MiXCR, one entry per CDR3 protein. The data contain just over 600,000 distinct CDR3 sequences, 16% of them singletons. As to time point: newly diagnosed GD, antithyroid drugs for less than 3 months. TCR sequences were obtained from RNA taken from PBMCs. The same sample was also used in a study of T cells in Graves' hyperthyroidism and ophthalmopathy.

This sample comprised peripheral blood mononuclear cells (PBMCs), obtained at new diagnosis, from a patient treated with antithyroid drugs. The receptors here all came from a woman aged 25 to 39 with Graves disease.

In this sample, this clonotype turned up a few times. V gene TRBV7-3 combines with J gene TRBJ2-2; D is unclear. The germline V gene encodes CDR1 SGHTA and CDR2 FQGTGA. V was pared by 1 base and J by 4 bases, with 7 bases between. The CDR3 consists of 14 residues. CDR3 amino acids: CASSLNRRTGELFF. The CDR3 DNA reads as TGTGCCAGCAGCTTAAATCGCCGCACCGGGGAGCTGTTTTTT.

This clonotype came up many times. The chain links TRBV7-3 to TRBJ2-3, with D possibly being TRBD2 (6 bases). Germline-derived CDR1 and CDR2 are SGHTA and FQGTGA. V was trimmed by 5 bases and J by 6 bases, leaving 12 bases between them. The CDR3 runs to 13 residues. The CDR3 nucleotides are TGTGCCAGCAGCATCGGAGGGCCCGATACGCAGTATTTT. This translates into CASSIGGPDTQYF.

This clonotype has ten or more counts. J is TRBJ1-2 and V is TRBV28; D remains ambiguous. Trimming left V 3 bases short and J 7 bases short, with 12 bases between. Germline-derived CDR1 and CDR2 are MDHEN and SYDVKM. The length of the CDR3 is 13 residues. The CDR3 bases are TGTGCCAGCAGTTTGGTGAACTTGGGTGGCTACACCTTC. It encodes CASSLVNLGGYTF.

This chain joins TRBV13 and TRBJ1-6; D unresolved. The CDR3 covers 13 residues. Germline V CDR1 and CDR2: PRHDT, FYEKMQ (reference sequence). V lost 5 bases to trimming and J lost 9 bases, with 11 bases between them. The CDR3 loop reads CASSLIRGSPLHF. In DNA, the CDR3 is TGTGCCAGCAGCCTCATTAGAGGTTCACCCCTCCACTTT.

This clonotype was recorded once. The chain combines TRBV7-8 with TRBJ2-7; D gene uncertain. V was shortened by 5 bases and J by 2 bases, with 16 bases between the two germline ends. The CDR3 runs 15 residues. Per the germline V gene, CDR1 is SGHVS and CDR2 is FQNEAQ. The CDR3 spells CASSAPGSTTYEQYF. In DNA form, the CDR3 reads TGTGCCAGCAGCGCCCCGGGTTCGACCACCTACGAGCAGTACTTC.

In its sample, this clonotype was seen many times. This chain uses TRBV28 with TRBJ2-4, with 11 bases matching TRBD1. V shed 5 bases and J 7 bases; nucleotides not matched to a gene: 7. Germline CDR1 and CDR2: MDHEN and SYDVKM. CDR3 length equals 15 residues. CDR3 amino acids: CASSDSGTGGNIQYF. In DNA form, the CDR3 reads TGTGCCAGCAGTGACTCCGGGACAGGGGGTAACATTCAGTACTTC.

This clonotype appeared many times. The rearrangement joins TRBV27 to TRBJ2-7; tentative D call: TRBD2 (5 bases). CDR3 length: 17 amino acids. The V gene's germline CDR1 is MNHEY and CDR2 SMNVEV (reference sequence). V was trimmed by 4 bases and J by 6 bases, leaving 25 bases between them. The CDR3 region is CASSSRSDSPPTCEQYF. Written as DNA, the CDR3 is TGTGCCAGCAGTTCCCGGTCGGACTCCCCGCCCACCTGCGAGCAGTACTTC.

For this clonotype: A read error is possible here, since a much larger clone lies one base away. The V gene is TRBV9, the J gene TRBJ1-1, with 7 nucleotides matching TRBD1. The CDR3 has 13 amino acids. Germline assignment: CDR1 SGDLS and CDR2 YYNGEE. CDR3 in amino acids: CANSAKDRSKAFF. DNA of the CDR3: TGTGCCAACAGCGCCAAGGACAGGTCGAAAGCTTTCTTT.

This chain links TRBV19 with TRBJ2-1, with D perhaps TRBD2 (7 bases). This CDR3 spans 15 amino acids. Germline CDR1 LNHDA, CDR2 SQIVND (reference sequence). V was clipped by 8 bases and J by 6 bases, with 20 bases between them. In nucleotides, the CDR3 is TGTGCCAGTGGATCTGGGGGGGCGGGATCCAATGAGCAGTTCTTC. This translates into CASGSGGAGSNEQFF.

This chain links TRBV5-1 with TRBJ1-4; the D gene is possibly TRBD1 (5 bases). CDR1 is SGHRS, CDR2 YFSETQ, per germline. V was clipped by 1 base and J by 5 bases, with 12 bases between them. The CDR3 totals 15 residues. This CDR3 is CASSLSGPQNEKLFF. As DNA, the CDR3 is TGCGCCAGCAGCTTGTCGGGACCTCAGAATGAAAAACTGTTTTTT.

V gene TRBV28 combines with J gene TRBJ2-2, with TRBD2 matching over 7 bases. J gave up 3 bases and V 3 bases, and 22 bases lay outside the gene matches. The CDR3 runs 21 residues. Germline V CDR1 and CDR2: MDHEN, SYDVKM. CDR3 coding DNA: TGTGCCAGCAGTTTTGGTAGGGCATTCGGCGGGAGAAGGGAGGACACCGGGGAGCTGTTTTTT. The encoded protein is CASSFGRAFGGRREDTGELFF.

This chain uses TRBV5-1 with TRBJ1-4; 9 nucleotides match TRBD1. Germline loops: CDR1 SGHRS, CDR2 YFSETQ. Trimming at V came to 0 bases and at J to 10 bases, leaving 7 bases not matched to a gene. This CDR3 contains 15 residues. The DNA for the CDR3 is TGCGCCAGCAGCTTGGAAGGACAGGGGAGTGGAAAACTGTTTTTT. Its protein product is CASSLEGQGSGKLFF.

In this sample, this clonotype turned up many times. CDR3 amino acids: CASSTITEAFF. The CDR3 DNA reads as TGTGCCAGCAGTACCATCACAGAGGCTTTCTTT. The chain has TRBV28 and TRBJ1-1; the D is unclear. CDR1 is MDHEN and CDR2 is SYDVKM in the germline V gene. This CDR3 contains 11 residues. Trimming removed 5 bases from V and 11 bases from J, with 12 bases in between.

V usage is TRBV19 and J usage is TRBJ1-1, with D perhaps TRBD1 (6 bases). The CDR3 runs 13 residues. Germline V gene sequence: CDR1 LNHDA, CDR2 SQIVND (reference sequence). The ends were cut back, 7 bases at V and 6 bases at J, with 15 bases in the middle. The CDR3 nucleotides read TGTGCCAGTACGGGGCGGGGGACATCTGAAGCTTTCTTT. Protein product: CASTGRGTSEAFF.

This clonotype occurred many times. V is TRBV28 and J is TRBJ1-1; weak D call: TRBD1 (5 bases). Trimming shortened V by 5 bases and J by 3 bases, and 19 bases separated the two germline ends. The CDR3 spans 16 residues. Germline assignment: CDR1 MDHEN and CDR2 SYDVKM. The CDR3 coding sequence is TGTGCCAGCAGTGACCCCAGGGCTCGTTTATACACTGAAGCTTTCTTT. Protein product: CASSDPRARLYTEAFF. Combining the CDR3 with reference TRBV28 and TRBJ1-1 gives the whole variable domain DVKVTQSSRYLVKRTGEKVFLECVQDMDHENMFWYRQDPGLGLRLIYFSYDVKMKEKGDIPEGYSVSREKKERFSLILESASTNQTSMYLCASSDPRARLYTEAFFGQGTRLTVV.

In its sample, this clonotype was seen a few times. V usage is TRBV28 and J usage is TRBJ2-7, with unresolved D. There are 11 residues in the CDR3. The germline V and J ends were trimmed by 7 bases and 4 bases, with 8 bases remaining between them. Germline-derived CDR1 and CDR2 are MDHEN and SYDVKM. CDR3 residues: CASNLGYEQYF. CDR3 DNA: TGTGCCAGCAATTTGGGGTACGAGCAGTACTTC. The full variable domain, rest sourced from reference TRBV28 and TRBJ2-7, is DVKVTQSSRYLVKRTGEKVFLECVQDMDHENMFWYRQDPGLGLRLIYFSYDVKMKEKGDIPEGYSVSREKKERFSLILESASTNQTSMYLCASNLGYEQYFGPGTRLTVT.

The V gene is TRBV5-1, the J gene TRBJ2-7, with TRBD2 matching 9 bases. Germline V gives CDR1 SGHRS, CDR2 YFSETQ. This CDR3 is built from 14 residues. The V segment lost 2 bases and the J segment 11 bases; nucleotides outside the gene matches: 11. The CDR3: CASSLLIAGEFKYF. The CDR3 nucleotides read TGCGCCAGCAGCTTACTAATAGCGGGAGAGTTCAAGTACTTC.

This clonotype was detected many times. The chain couples TRBV20-1 to TRBJ1-2; 7 bases are a match to TRBD1. From germline, CDR1 is DFQATT and CDR2 SNEGSKA (reference sequence). CDR3 length: 10 residues. V lost 7 bases, J lost 10 bases, and 6 bases stayed unmatched. CDR3 sequence: CSVGQAAYTF. CDR3 bases: TGCAGTGTCGGACAGGCGGCCTACACCTTC.

This clonotype was counted many times. The rearrangement links TRBV10-3 to TRBJ2-5; D tentatively reads TRBD1 or TRBD2 (7 bases each). Between the trimmed V and J ends, which lost 10 bases and 2 bases, there was a span of 14 bases. This CDR3 has 13 residues. CDR1 ENHRY and CDR2 SYGVKD come from the germline V gene. CDR3 DNA: TGTGCCACTAGCGGACAGGCTCAAGAGACCCAGTACTTC. This sequence encodes CATSGQAQETQYF.

The rearrangement uses TRBV5-5 and TRBJ1-4; a possible D gene is TRBD1 (6 bases). Trimming stripped 3 bases from V and 0 bases from J, with 12 bases between. There are 16 residues in the CDR3. Germline CDR1 reads SGHKS; CDR2 reads YYEKEE (reference sequence). CDR3: CASSYDAGATNEKLFF. CDR3 coding DNA: TGTGCCAGCAGCTACGATGCAGGGGCAACTAATGAAAAACTGTTTTTT.

The chain links TRBV9 to TRBJ1-1; possible D gene TRBD1, 5 bases. Trimming took off 3 bases at V and 2 bases at J, with 11 bases between the two ends. This CDR3 spans 14 amino acids. Looked up from germline, CDR1 is SGDLS and CDR2 is YYNGEE. In nucleotides, the CDR3 is TGTGCCAGCAGCGCACAGGCTACAAACACTGAAGCTTTCTTT. Amino acid sequence: CASSAQATNTEAFF.

The chain couples TRBV5-1 to TRBJ2-3; 7 bases are a match to TRBD2. CDR1 and CDR2 from the germline V gene are SGHRS and YFSETQ. Trimming at V came to 4 bases and at J to 4 bases, leaving 27 bases not matched to a gene. The CDR3 totals 21 residues. In DNA form, the CDR3 reads TGCGCCAGCAGCCCGGATTTCCGAGCGGGATCAAGTCAGCCACGTCCAGATACGCAGTATTTT. This translates into CASSPDFRAGSSQPRPDTQYF.

The chain combines TRBV10-1 with TRBJ1-2; unclear D gene. In germline, CDR1 is WNHNN, CDR2 SYGVQD (reference sequence). V lost 4 bases and J lost 4, with 13 bases in between. This CDR3 has 14 residues. The CDR3 region is CASSGPGPTYGYTF. CDR3 nucleotides: TGCGCCAGCAGTGGCCCGGGTCCTACCTATGGCTACACCTTC.

This rearrangement joins TRBV18 to TRBJ2-2, with TRBD2 identical over 10 bases. J lost 4 bases, V lost 4 bases, and 3 bases had no gene match. This CDR3 spans 15 amino acids. CDR1 and CDR2 (germline): KGHSH, LQKENI. The CDR3 nucleotides are TGTGCCAGCTCACTCCGGACTAGCGGCACCGGGGAGCTGTTTTTT. Its translation is CASSLRTSGTGELFF.